This TCR beta chain was sequenced in a study of PD-1 blockade in classical Hodgkin lymphoma. Germline V CDR1 and CDR2: MNHEY, SVGAGI. Trimming removed 5 bases from V and 4 bases from J; junction bases left unmatched: 8. The CDR3 extends over 15 amino acids. Each and every patient relapsed after autologous stem cell transplantation, and patients got differing brentuximab vedotin exposure. Data came from immunoSEQ multiplex PCR; TCRdb stores just in-frame clones and leaves some out. This table has about 98,000 clones, over 85% appearing once. Material: peripheral blood mononuclear cells (PBMCs), obtained at baseline. This clonotype was obtained from a human donor with classical Hodgkin lymphoma. The gene calls are TRBV6-5 and TRBJ1-2; 9 nucleotides line up with TRBD1. The CDR3 region is CASSKDRGAPYGYTF. CDR3 in DNA: TGTGCCAGCAGTAAGGACAGGGGCGCTCCCTATGGCTACACCTTC.